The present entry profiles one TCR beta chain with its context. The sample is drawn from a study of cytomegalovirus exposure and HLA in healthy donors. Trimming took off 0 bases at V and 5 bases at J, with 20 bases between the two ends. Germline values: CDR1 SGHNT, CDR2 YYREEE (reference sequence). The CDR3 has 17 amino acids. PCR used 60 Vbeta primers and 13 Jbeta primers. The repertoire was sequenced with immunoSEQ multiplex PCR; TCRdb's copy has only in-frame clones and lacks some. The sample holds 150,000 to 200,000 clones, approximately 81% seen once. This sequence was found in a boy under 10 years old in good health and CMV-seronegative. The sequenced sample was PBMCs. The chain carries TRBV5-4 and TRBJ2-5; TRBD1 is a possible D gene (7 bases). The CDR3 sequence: CASSLDTDREAGETQYF. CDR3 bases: TGTGCCAGCAGCTTGGACACCGACAGGGAGGCGGGTGAGACCCAGTACTTC.